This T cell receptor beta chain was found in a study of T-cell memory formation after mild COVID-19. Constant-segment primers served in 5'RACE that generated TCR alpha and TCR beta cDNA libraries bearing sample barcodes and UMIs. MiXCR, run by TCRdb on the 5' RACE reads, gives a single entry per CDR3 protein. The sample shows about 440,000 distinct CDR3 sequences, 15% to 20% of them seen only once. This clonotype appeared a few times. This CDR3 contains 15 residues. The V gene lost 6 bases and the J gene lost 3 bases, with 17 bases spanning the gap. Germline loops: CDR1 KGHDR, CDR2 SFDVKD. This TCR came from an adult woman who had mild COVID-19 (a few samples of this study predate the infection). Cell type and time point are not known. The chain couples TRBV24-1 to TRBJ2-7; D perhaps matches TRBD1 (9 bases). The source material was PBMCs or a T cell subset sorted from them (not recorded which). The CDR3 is CATSCSGTGCYEQYF. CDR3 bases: TGTGCCACCAGTTGTAGCGGGACAGGGTGCTACGAGCAGTACTTC.